The rows below give T cell receptor beta chains drawn from one sample of a study of CD8 T cells in ankylosing spondylitis. One entry per CDR3 protein, called by TCRdb with MiXCR from the 5' RACE reads. The data show roughly 230,000 distinct CDR3 sequences, roughly a tenth seen once. The sequenced material came from blood, either unsorted or a sorted T cell fraction (not recorded which). The receptors originated from a male donor with ankylosing spondylitis or in good health (not recorded which). Each CDR3 is given with its conserved first and last residue. A D gene is named only where the DNA matches it firmly. Size is stated for part of the rows, as once, few or many counts, or as a class when the clone is expanded.

cdr3_aa,cdr3_nt,d_call,clone_size,j_call,v_call
CATSDRTGGLGETQYF,TGTGCCACCAGTGACCGGACAGGGGGCTTGGGAGAGACCCAGTACTTC,TRBD1,few,TRBJ2-5,TRBV24-1
CASSRDRVNETLFF,TGTGCCAGCAGCCGGGACAGGGTGAATGAAACACTGTTTTTT,TRBD1,-,TRBJ1-4,TRBV5-4
CASSSGNRYEQYF,TGTGCCAGCAGCTCCGGAAACCGCTACGAGCAGTACTTC,-,many,TRBJ2-7,TRBV7-9
CASSLIPLGIITEAFF,TGTGCCAGCAGCTTAATTCCCTTGGGGATTATAACTGAAGCTTTCTTT,-,many,TRBJ1-1,TRBV7-9
CASSKGRIRDYQETQYF,TGTGCCAGCAGTAAGGGACGGATTAGGGATTACCAAGAGACCCAGTACTTC,-,many,TRBJ2-5,TRBV25-1
CASSQETWDQPQHF,TGTGCCAGCAGCCAAGAGACTTGGGATCAGCCCCAGCATTTT,-,many,TRBJ1-5,TRBV3-1
CASSFQLAGVDEQFF,TGTGCCAGCAGCTTCCAACTAGCGGGGGTTGATGAGCAGTTCTTC,TRBD2,-,TRBJ2-1,TRBV7-2
CASSFGVAGAYEQYF,TGTGCCAGCAGTTTCGGAGTAGCGGGAGCCTACGAGCAGTACTTC,TRBD2,many,TRBJ2-7,TRBV6-5
CASSEPAGGETQYF,TGTGCCAGCAGTGAACCGGCGGGAGGAGAGACCCAGTACTTC,TRBD2,many,TRBJ2-5,TRBV25-1
CASRPQGYSNQPQHF,TGTGCCAGCAGGCCACAGGGTTATAGCAATCAGCCCCAGCATTTT,-,many,TRBJ1-5,TRBV2
CSARFPESYEQYF,TGCAGTGCCCGATTTCCAGAAAGCTACGAGCAGTACTTC,-,many,TRBJ2-7,TRBV20-1
CAISETATLNTEAFF,TGTGCCATCAGTGAGACAGCCACCTTGAACACTGAAGCTTTCTTT,-,few,TRBJ1-1,TRBV10-3
CASQKEGISGNTIYF,TGTGCCAGCCAAAAGGAGGGTATCTCTGGAAACACCATATATTTT,-,many,TRBJ1-3,TRBV12-3/TRBV12-4
CAGSTTRNEQYF,TGCGCTGGCTCTACTACCCGGAACGAGCAGTACTTC,-,few,TRBJ2-7,TRBV18
CASSQERLAKNIQYF,TGTGCCAGCAGCCAAGAGAGGCTAGCCAAAAACATTCAGTACTTC,-,many,TRBJ2-4,TRBV3-1
CASSQGSSYNEQFF,TGTGCCAGCAGCCAGGGGAGCTCCTACAATGAGCAGTTCTTC,-,many,TRBJ2-1,TRBV3-1
CASSQTRQGLGYTF,TGTGCCAGCAGCCAAACTCGACAGGGCCTCGGCTACACCTTC,TRBD1,many,TRBJ1-2,TRBV12-3/TRBV12-4
CSALLAGGYEQYF,TGCAGTGCCCTACTAGCGGGAGGGTACGAGCAGTACTTC,TRBD2,-,TRBJ2-7,TRBV20-1
CSARDAGKSTDTQYF,TGCAGTGCTAGAGACGCGGGGAAAAGCACAGATACGCAGTATTTT,-,-,TRBJ2-3,TRBV20-1
CASSLNLGLSGNTIYF,TGCGCCAGCAGCCTTAATCTGGGCCTCTCTGGAAACACCATATATTTT,-,many,TRBJ1-3,TRBV4-1
CASSDDSFASTDTQYF,TGCGCCAGCAGCGATGACAGCTTTGCTAGCACAGATACGCAGTATTTT,-,many,TRBJ2-3,TRBV5-1
CATSRLPDPRDTDTQYF,TGTGCCACCAGCAGACTACCGGACCCTAGGGACACAGATACGCAGTATTTT,-,many,TRBJ2-3,TRBV15
CASSFTRGQGNEQFF,TGTGCCAGCAGCTTCACCCGGGGACAGGGCAATGAGCAGTTCTTC,TRBD1,many,TRBJ2-1,TRBV28
CASSSGTGFNEQFF,TGTGCCAGCAGTTCCGGGACAGGGTTCAATGAGCAGTTCTTC,TRBD1,many,TRBJ2-1,TRBV27
CASSHGQGGDGYTF,TGCGCCAGCAGCCACGGACAGGGAGGGGATGGCTACACCTTC,TRBD1,many,TRBJ1-2,TRBV4-1
CSALPRAETQYF,TGCAGTGCCCTCCCCCGGGCAGAGACCCAGTACTTC,-,many,TRBJ2-5,TRBV20-1
CASSLAPGTDTQYF,TGCGCCAGCAGCTTGGCTCCAGGAACAGATACGCAGTATTTT,-,many,TRBJ2-3,TRBV5-1
CSARRADTFF,TGCAGTGCTAGGAGGGCCGATACTTTCTTT,-,many,TRBJ1-1,TRBV20-1
CASRAPETKQGWEKLFF,TGTGCCAGCAGGGCCCCTGAGACGAAACAGGGTTGGGAAAAACTGTTTTTT,-,many,TRBJ1-4,TRBV6-1
CASSLSIRLVTDTQYF,TGTGCCAGCAGCTTATCAATTAGGTTGGTCACAGATACGCAGTATTTT,-,many,TRBJ2-3,TRBV11-2
CSARDPGMTDSEAFF,TGCAGTGCTAGAGATCCTGGTATGACAGACAGTGAAGCTTTCTTT,-,many,TRBJ1-1,TRBV20-1
CSASGDSLAKNIQYF,TGCAGTGCTAGTGGGGACAGCCTAGCCAAAAACATTCAGTACTTC,TRBD1,many,TRBJ2-4,TRBV20-1
CSASPGWGRGARDTQYF,TGCAGTGCTAGCCCCGGATGGGGGCGGGGGGCACGAGATACGCAGTATTTT,TRBD2,many,TRBJ2-3,TRBV20-1
CASSMTGLMNTEAFF,TGTGCCAGCAGCATGACAGGATTAATGAACACTGAAGCTTTCTTT,-,many,TRBJ1-1,TRBV7-6